A single sample gave rise to the 19 T cell receptor beta chains below, sequenced in a study of blood T cells in healthy people across ages. The use of a sample-barcoded 5' primer and a J-beta primer mix characterized a second PCR of roughly 6 to 11 cycles. Via MiXCR, TCRdb re-called the 5' RACE reads, giving one row per CDR3 protein. The data hold 1.5 million to 2 million distinct CDR3 sequences, with around 42% observed a single time. The sequencing input was blood. These receptors all come from a human donor in good health.

The chain couples TRBV7-9 to TRBJ2-4; D not resolved. The J call may be wrong; the DNA end is better matched by TRBJ2-7. Germline CDR1 and CDR2: SEHNR and FQNEAQ (reference sequence). The CDR3 length is 14 residues. The CDR3 nucleotides read TGTGCCAGCAGCTTTATTGAATATGGCTACGAGCAGTACTTC. This translates into CASSFIEYGYEQYF.

The V gene is TRBV29-1, the J gene TRBJ1-1; 11 nucleotides line up with TRBD1. The V segment lost 6 bases and the J segment 4 bases; nucleotides outside the gene matches: 13. Germline assignment: CDR1 SQVTM and CDR2 ANQGSEA. The CDR3 spans 16 residues. CDR3: CSVTDRDRGKSTEAFF. Here the CDR3 DNA reads TGCAGCGTCACAGACCGGGACAGGGGGAAAAGCACTGAAGCTTTCTTT.

This clonotype was found a few times. The chain carries TRBV7-2 and TRBJ1-2; 8 bases line up with TRBD1. The germline gives CDR1 SGHTA, CDR2 FQGNSA. This CDR3 has 15 amino acids. The V gene end was trimmed by 4 bases and the J gene end by 2 bases; junction bases not matched to a gene: 6. The CDR3 coding sequence is TGTGCCAGCAGCTGGGGGACAGGCGCCAACTATGGCTACACCTTC. It yields the protein CASSWGTGANYGYTF.

This chain links TRBV6-5 with TRBJ2-5, with 9 bases lining up with TRBD2. This CDR3 is built from 18 residues. V was pared by 3 bases and J by 1 base, with 12 bases of the junction left unmatched. Germline CDR1 reads MNHEY; CDR2 reads SVGAGI. CDR3 DNA: TGTGCCAGCAGTTATGGAGTCAGCGGGGGGCCACTCCAAGAGACCCAGTACTTC. It codes for CASSYGVSGGPLQETQYF.

The V gene is TRBV19, the J gene TRBJ2-5, with D possibly being TRBD1 or TRBD2 (5 bases each). Germline V gene lookup returns CDR1 LNHDA and CDR2 SQIVND (reference sequence). V lost 4 bases to trimming and J lost 1 base, with 13 bases between them. The CDR3 is made up of 15 amino acids. The CDR3 reads CASSTHRGRQETQYF. The CDR3 region has the DNA TGTGCCAGTAGTACTCATAGGGGACGCCAAGAGACCCAGTACTTC.

This clonotype was found a few times. The rearrangement joins TRBV7-2 to TRBJ1-2, with D perhaps TRBD1 (6 bases). Germline loops: CDR1 SGHTA, CDR2 FQGNSA. The CDR3 runs 14 residues. V was shortened by 4 bases and J by 6 bases, with 15 bases between the two germline ends. CDR3 sequence reads: CASSSQGGVDGYTF. CDR3 coding DNA: TGTGCCAGCAGCTCACAGGGTGGAGTGGATGGCTACACCTTC.

V gene TRBV5-1 combines with J gene TRBJ1-4; 7 positions agree with TRBD1. V lost 4 bases, J lost 4 bases, and 10 bases stayed unmatched. Germline loops: CDR1 SGHRS, CDR2 YFSETQ. The CDR3 has 16 residues. This CDR3 reads CASSPLGQRHNEKLFF. In nucleotides, the CDR3 is TGCGCCAGCAGCCCGCTGGGACAGCGGCATAATGAAAAACTGTTTTTT.

This clonotype was detected once. The chain is built from TRBV10-3 and TRBJ2-3; tentative D call: TRBD2 (6 bases). V lost 11 bases and J 5 bases, leaving 17 bases between the germline ends. The CDR3 has 13 amino acids. Germline CDR1 ENHRY, CDR2 SYGVKD. The CDR3 is CAVAWRGGDTQYF. In DNA form, the CDR3 reads TGTGCCGTCGCTTGGCGGGGTGGAGATACGCAGTATTTT.

This clonotype has just a few counts. The V and J genes are TRBV10-3 and TRBJ1-6; no firm D call. The CDR3 runs to 15 residues. Per the germline V gene, CDR1 is ENHRY and CDR2 is SYGVKD. The V end lost 0 bases, the J end lost 10 bases, and 13 bases lay between the germline ends. The CDR3 here is CAISESLTNLSPLHF. The CDR3 nucleotides read TGTGCCATCAGTGAGTCTCTTACAAACCTATCACCCCTCCACTTT.

V gene TRBV6-5 combines with J gene TRBJ1-2; maybe TRBD1 (5 bases). Germline loops: CDR1 MNHEY, CDR2 SVGAGI. CDR3 length equals 12 residues. V was clipped by 11 bases and J by 7 bases, with 17 bases between them. CDR3 protein: CAGQGVRGGYTF. CDR3 DNA: TGTGCCGGACAAGGGGTTCGCGGTGGCTACACCTTC.

The CDR3 loop is CASSFLIAGETDTQYF. In DNA, the CDR3 is TGTGCCAGCAGCTTCCTCATAGCGGGGGAGACAGATACGCAGTATTTT. J is TRBJ2-3 and V is TRBV11-2; TRBD2 matches 9 bases. The junction had 7 bases not matched to a gene; V was cut back by 3 bases and J by 3 bases. Germline loops: CDR1 SGHAT, CDR2 FQNNGV. The CDR3 spans 16 residues.

J is TRBJ2-7 and V is TRBV11-2, with D uncertain. The ends were cut back, 0 bases at V and 0 bases at J, with 9 bases in the middle. This CDR3 spans 15 amino acids. CDR1 SGHAT and CDR2 FQNNGV come from the germline V gene. CDR3 nucleotides: TGTGCCAGCAGCTTAGAACTCTTTTTCTCCTACGAGCAGTACTTC. Translating gives CASSLELFFSYEQYF.

The V call is TRBV12-3 or TRBV12-4, the J call TRBJ2-5; D may be TRBD1 or TRBD2 (6 bases each). Trimming left V 4 bases short and J 4 bases short, with 13 bases between. The CDR3 loop spans 14 amino acids. This CDR3 reads CASSSNREAETQYF. DNA of the CDR3: TGTGCCAGCAGTTCAAACAGGGAGGCAGAGACCCAGTACTTC.

This clonotype was counted between two and nine times. V gene TRBV14 combines with J gene TRBJ2-1; D is uncertain. Germline lookup yields CDR1 SGHDN and CDR2 FVKESK. The V end lost 1 base, the J end lost 2 bases, and 6 bases lay between the germline ends. The CDR3 has 14 amino acids. CDR3: CASSQGSPYNEQFF. CDR3 nucleotide sequence: TGTGCCAGCAGCCAAGGATCCCCCTACAATGAGCAGTTCTTC. The variable domain in full, completed from reference TRBV14 and TRBJ2-1, reads EAGVTQFPSHSVIEKGQTVTLRCDPISGHDNLYWYRRVMGKEIKFLLHFVKESKQDESGMPNNRFLAERTGGTYSTLKVQPAELEDSGVYFCASSQGSPYNEQFFGPGTRLTVL.

The gene calls are TRBV25-1 and TRBJ2-7; D is unclear. In germline, CDR1 is MGHDK, CDR2 SYGVNS. The V end was cut by 5 bases, the J end by 6 bases, with 14 bases between. This CDR3 spans 13 amino acids. The CDR3 loop reads CASSRQVQSEQYF. The CDR3 coding sequence is TGTGCCAGCAGTAGGCAGGTTCAGAGCGAGCAGTACTTC.

V is TRBV29-1 and J is TRBJ1-2; a possible D gene is TRBD1 (6 bases). CDR1 and CDR2 (germline): SQVTM, ANQGSEA. Trimming pared 3 bases from V and 7 bases from J, leaving 12 bases between. This CDR3 is built from 12 residues. For the CDR3, the DNA is TGCAGCGTTGAGCCTGTAGGGGGTGGCTACACCTTC. Protein sequence: CSVEPVGGGYTF.

The V gene is TRBV3-1, the J gene TRBJ1-1; 7 nucleotides align to TRBD1. Germline V gene lookup returns CDR1 LGHDT and CDR2 YNNKEL (reference sequence). The CDR3 has 16 residues. The junction had 8 bases not matched to a gene; V was cut back by 4 bases and J by 0 bases. CDR3 nucleotide sequence: TGTGCCAGCAGCCTTCAGGGACAGATCATGAACACTGAAGCTTTCTTT. It specifies CASSLQGQIMNTEAFF. The full variable domain, rest sourced from reference TRBV3-1 and TRBJ1-1, is DTAVSQTPKYLVTQMGNDKSIKCEQNLGHDTMYWYKQDSKKFLKIMFSYNNKELIINETVPNRFSPKSPDKAHLNLHINSLELGDSAVYFCASSLQGQIMNTEAFFGQGTRLTVV.

This clonotype showed up just a few times. V and J are TRBV4-3 and TRBJ2-1, with 9 bases lining up with TRBD1. Germline CDR1 LGHNA, CDR2 YSLEER. The CDR3 extends over 15 amino acids. The V gene end was trimmed by 3 bases and the J gene end by 8 bases; junction bases not matched to a gene: 8. The CDR3 is CASSHDGTGFHEQFF. The CDR3 bases are TGCGCCAGCAGCCACGACGGGACAGGGTTTCATGAGCAGTTCTTC.

As for this clonotype: The junction differs from germline at one of its ends, possibly a read error. The gene calls are TRBV11-3 and TRBJ2-3; unclear D gene. There are 12 residues in the CDR3. Germline V gene lookup returns CDR1 SGHNT and CDR2 YENEEA. In DNA, the CDR3 is TGTGCCAGCAGCGCTACCACAGATATGCAGTATTTT. Protein sequence: CASSATTDMQYF.